Below are 9 T cell receptor beta chains sequenced from a single sample in a study of blood T cell repertoires in COVID-19. The protocol was immunoSEQ multiplex PCR, while the TCRdb copy is restricted to in-frame clones and leaves out a portion. The table lists around 78,000 clones, about 80% of them singletons, with around 19% in the top ten. Sequencing was performed on peripheral blood. The origin of the receptors is a human donor in a cohort sampled during active COVID-19.

This chain links TRBV11-2 with TRBJ1-2; 7 nucleotides line up with TRBD1. Germline CDR1 and CDR2: SGHAT and FQNNGV. This CDR3 is 13 amino acids long. V shed 10 bases, J shed 0 bases, and the junction held 5 bases outside the gene matches. This chain's CDR3 is CATTQGPNYGYTF. Written as DNA, the CDR3 is TGTGCCACCACACAGGGGCCTAACTATGGCTACACCTTC.

This chain connects TRBV12-2 to TRBJ2-7; TRBD2 was called by the table and not checked on the DNA. TRBV12-2 represents a pseudogene. The CDR3 extends over 18 amino acids. In DNA form, the CDR3 reads TGTGCAAGTCGCTTAGTACGTCTAGCGGGGGTTATCTCCTACGAGCAGTACTTC. This codes for CASRLVRLAGVISYEQYF.

V is TRBV7-2 and J is TRBJ1-3; 9 bases map to TRBD1. Germline values: CDR1 SGHTA, CDR2 FQGNSA. The V segment lost 1 base and the J segment 2 bases; nucleotides outside the gene matches: 6. The CDR3 length is 17 residues. Here the CDR3 reads CASSLVPRTGAGNTIYF. CDR3 nucleotide sequence: TGTGCCAGCAGCTTAGTGCCAAGGACAGGGGCTGGAAACACCATATATTTT.

The chain links TRBV27 to TRBJ2-1; 12 positions agree with TRBD2. Trimming cost V 4 bases and J 2 bases; bases outside gene matches: 0. Germline V gives CDR1 MNHEY, CDR2 SMNVEV (reference sequence). The CDR3 length is 15 residues. DNA of the CDR3: TGTGCCAGCAGTTGGACTAGCGGGACCTACAATGAGCAGTTCTTC. This codes for CASSWTSGTYNEQFF.

This clone was recorded a few times. The chain combines TRBV30 with TRBJ1-2; D gene ambiguous. The CDR3 contains 11 residues. The germline V gene encodes CDR1 GTSNPN and CDR2 SVGIG (reference sequence). V shed 7 bases and J shed 7 bases, with 13 bases lying between them. The CDR3 nucleotides are TGTGCCTCCGCCCGTTCGGGTGGCTACACCTTC. The encoded protein is CASARSGGYTF. Filled out from reference TRBV30 and TRBJ1-2, the complete variable domain reads SQTIHQWPATLVQPVGSPLSLECTVEGTSNPNLYWYRQAAGRGLQLLFYSVGIGQISSEVPQNLSASRPQDRQFILSSKKLLLSDSGFYLCASARSGGYTFGSGTRLTVV.

The chain carries TRBV5-4 and TRBJ1-3, with a possible D match to TRBD1 (6 bases). The V end was cut by 1 base, the J end by 3 bases, with 11 bases between. CDR3 length: 15 amino acids. The germline gives CDR1 SGHNT, CDR2 YYREEE (reference sequence). CDR3 sequence reads: CASSLSGANGNTIYF. CDR3 in DNA: TGTGCCAGCAGCTTGTCAGGGGCGAATGGAAACACCATATATTTT.

The chain recombines TRBV5-6 with TRBJ2-3, with TRBD1 matching 11 bases. The V and J ends lost 3 bases and 4 bases, in that order; junction bases with no gene match: 1. Germline loops: CDR1 SGHDT, CDR2 YYEEEE. The CDR3 has 14 amino acids. The DNA of the CDR3 is TGTGCCAGCAGCTGGGGACAGGGGGCAGATACGCAGTATTTT. This translates into CASSWGQGADTQYF.

The V call is TRBV3-1 (or the pseudogene TRBV3-2), the J call TRBJ2-7; D gene unclear. V was pared by 0 bases and J by 7 bases, with 7 bases between. CDR1 LGHDT and CDR2 YNNKEL come from the germline V gene (reference sequence). CDR3 length: 12 residues. The CDR3 sequence is CASSQDAGEQYF. In DNA, the CDR3 is TGTGCCAGCAGCCAAGACGCCGGGGAGCAGTACTTC.

This clone occurred a few times. Relative to the germline gene, one junction end is altered; a read error may explain this. This chain links TRBV7-2 with TRBJ2-5; either TRBD1 or TRBD2 may fit D (5 bases each). The germline V gene has CDR1 SGHTA and CDR2 FQGNSA. This CDR3 spans 14 amino acids. The CDR3 loop reads CASSLARVQQTQYF. Here the CDR3 DNA reads TGTGCCAGCAGCCTAGCCAGGGTACAACAGACCCAGTACTTC.